Following are 5 T cell receptor beta chains from one sample sequenced in a study of response to subunit inactivated influenza vaccine. TCRdb used MiXCR to reprocess the RT-PCR reads, holding one entry per CDR3 protein. The table records about 800,000 distinct CDR3 sequences, approximately 21% of them present only once. This sample comprised PBMCs from blood, obtained about 5 days after vaccination. The origin of the receptors is a man aged 50-60 years who received an inactivated influenza vaccine.

This clonotype was observed a few times. The CDR3: CASSYSMAGGRNEQFF. CDR3 in DNA: TGTGCCAGCAGTTACTCGATGGCGGGAGGCAGGAATGAGCAGTTCTTC. This sequence joins TRBV6-5 and TRBJ2-1, with 8 bases aligning to TRBD2. Germline V gene data show CDR1 as MNHEY and CDR2 as SVGAGI. The trim removed 0 bases at V and 7 bases at J, leaving 8 bases unmatched. The CDR3 covers 16 residues.

This clonotype was counted many times. The genes are TRBV12-3 or TRBV12-4 and TRBJ2-1; D tentatively reads TRBD1 or TRBD2 (5 bases each). V dropped 3 bases and J dropped 6 bases, with 6 bases sitting between them. The CDR3 sequence is 12 residues long. The chain's CDR3 is CASSFGGNEQFF. The CDR3 DNA reads as TGTGCCAGCAGTTTTGGGGGCAATGAGCAGTTCTTC.

The chain joins TRBV11-2 to TRBJ2-2; 13 bases agree with TRBD2. V lost 4 bases and J lost 2; bases outside the gene matches: 7. The germline V gene has CDR1 SGHAT and CDR2 FQNNGV. The CDR3 has 18 residues. Written as DNA, the CDR3 is TGTGCCAGCAGCTGGAGAGGACTAGCGGGAGATAACACCGGGGAGCTGTTTTTT. Translation: CASSWRGLAGDNTGELFF.

The V and J genes are TRBV28 and TRBJ1-3, with D hard to call. With 6 bases removed from V and 4 bases from J, the gap between germline ends came to 7 bases. The germline gives CDR1 MDHEN, CDR2 SYDVKM. The CDR3 contains 12 residues. DNA for the CDR3: TGTGCCAGCAGGGTAGCCGGAAACACCATATATTTT. Protein product: CASRVAGNTIYF.

This chain links TRBV29-1 with TRBJ2-4; a possible D gene is TRBD2 (5 bases). Germline V gene lookup returns CDR1 SQVTM and CDR2 ANQGSEA. The CDR3 is 14 amino acids. V was pared by 5 bases and J by 3 bases, with 14 bases between. CDR3 loop: CSVLFGNGKNIQYF. The CDR3 DNA sequence: TGCAGCGTTTTATTCGGGAATGGCAAAAACATTCAGTACTTC. The variable domain in full, with the rest retrieved from reference TRBV29-1 and TRBJ2-4, is SAVISQKPSRDICQRGTSLTIQCQVDSQVTMMFWYRQQPGQSLTLIATANQGSEATYESGFVIDKFPISRPNLTFSTLTVSNMSPEDSSIYLCSVLFGNGKNIQYFGAGTRLSVL.